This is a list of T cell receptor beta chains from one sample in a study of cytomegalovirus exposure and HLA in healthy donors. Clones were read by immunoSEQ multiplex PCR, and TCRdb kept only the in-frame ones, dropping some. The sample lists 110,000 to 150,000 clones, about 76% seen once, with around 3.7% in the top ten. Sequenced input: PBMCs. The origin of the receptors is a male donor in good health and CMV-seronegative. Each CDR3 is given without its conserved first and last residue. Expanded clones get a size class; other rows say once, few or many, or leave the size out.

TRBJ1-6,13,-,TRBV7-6,ASSLGQGDNSPLH
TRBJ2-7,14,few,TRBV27,ASREPLAGVTYEQY
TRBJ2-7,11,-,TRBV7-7,ASSLTGANEQY
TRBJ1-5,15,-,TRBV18,ASSPGLGGFSNQPQH
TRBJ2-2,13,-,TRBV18,ASSKTSGGTGELF
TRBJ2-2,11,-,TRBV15,ATSSKSHRELF
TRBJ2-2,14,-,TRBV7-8,ASSRRDRAHTGELF
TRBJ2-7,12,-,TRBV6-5,ASSYDGTSPEQY
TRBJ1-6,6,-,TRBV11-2,ASKREA
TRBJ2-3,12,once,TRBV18,ASSRTSGTDTQY
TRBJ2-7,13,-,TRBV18,ASSPQGQRNYEQY
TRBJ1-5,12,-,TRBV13,ASSIGQTNQPQH
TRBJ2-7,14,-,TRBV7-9,ASSSPSGRSSYEQY
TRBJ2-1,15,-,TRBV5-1,ASSLVPSGRAGNEQF
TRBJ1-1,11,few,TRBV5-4,ASSLQGATEAF
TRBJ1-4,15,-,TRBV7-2,ASSLLRTRATNEKLF
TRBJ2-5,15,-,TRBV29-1,SVEDRASGGAGETQY
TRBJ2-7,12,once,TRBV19,ASSIHDSSYEQY
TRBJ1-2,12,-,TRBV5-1,ASSPTAGDYGYT
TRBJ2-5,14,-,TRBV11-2,ASSEQGEITGETQY
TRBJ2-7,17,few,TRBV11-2,ASSWTGSVATGISYEQY
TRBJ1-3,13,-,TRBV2,ASSVSSASGNTIY
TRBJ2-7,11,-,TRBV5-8,ASRARATYEQY
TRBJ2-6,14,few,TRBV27,ASSPHQVSGANVLT
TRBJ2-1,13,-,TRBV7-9,ATAGWTGDFNEQF
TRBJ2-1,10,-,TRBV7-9,ASSDGGNEQF
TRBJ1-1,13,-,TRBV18,ASSPGRQENTEAF
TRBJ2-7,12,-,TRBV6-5,ASGNLAGRYEQY
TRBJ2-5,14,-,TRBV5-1,ASSPTTSGGGETQY
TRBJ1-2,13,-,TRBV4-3,ASSPGTGGGYGYT
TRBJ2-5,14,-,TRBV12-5,ASGATSGRFRETQY
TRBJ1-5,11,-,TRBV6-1,ASSVSGNQPQH
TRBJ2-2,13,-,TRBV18,ASFSGTANTGELF
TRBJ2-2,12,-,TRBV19,ASSMGQGGGELF
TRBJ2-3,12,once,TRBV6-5,ASSYSTGEDTQY
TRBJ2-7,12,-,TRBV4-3,ASSRDMNSYEQY
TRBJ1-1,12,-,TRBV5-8,ASSLQIMNTEAF
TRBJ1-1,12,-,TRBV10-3,AISAGQGAAEAF
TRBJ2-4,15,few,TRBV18,ASSSGLALLAKNSQY
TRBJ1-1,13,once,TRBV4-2,ASSFEPVGNTEAF
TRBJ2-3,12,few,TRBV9,ASSVEAGTDTQY
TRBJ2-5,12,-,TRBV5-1,ASSLRGKGETQY
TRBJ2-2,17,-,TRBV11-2,ASSILTSGEEWDTGELF
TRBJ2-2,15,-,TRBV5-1,ASSWTTGLANTGELF
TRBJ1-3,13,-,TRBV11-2,ASSVTGSSGNTLY
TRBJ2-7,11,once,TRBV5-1,ASSTTLSYEQY
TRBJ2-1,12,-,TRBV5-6,ASSLGTGLNEQF
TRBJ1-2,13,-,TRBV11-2,ASSLANTLNYGYT
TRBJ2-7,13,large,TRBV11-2,ASSLESGQGREQY
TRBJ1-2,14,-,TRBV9,ASSVATGNEQYGYT
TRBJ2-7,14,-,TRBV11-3,ASSKGVGGMTYEQY